This T cell receptor (beta chain) was documented in a study of T-cell reconstitution after alpha-beta-depleted transplantation in children. Unique molecular identifiers were used to barcode this TCRbeta library. TCRdb redid the calling of the PCR reads with MiXCR, one entry per CDR3 protein. Here the sample spans 420,000 or so distinct CDR3 sequences, approximately 10% being singletons. In this sample, this clonotype turned up many times. This material consisted of PBMCs from the stem cell graft donor, taken from the stem cell graft. The sequence was obtained from a human donor who donated a stem cell graft to a child with acute myeloid leukemia.

The CDR3 DNA is TGTGCCAGCAGCCCCTCCGGACAGAACCAAGAGACCCAGTACTTC. Translating it yields CASSPSGQNQETQYF. The chain couples TRBV9 to TRBJ2-5, with D tentatively TRBD1 (6 bases). This CDR3 region has 15 residues. Per the germline V gene, CDR1 is SGDLS and CDR2 is YYNGEE. Between the trimmed V and J ends, which lost 4 bases and 0 bases, there was a span of 13 bases.